This T cell receptor (beta chain) was captured by sequencing in a study of blood T cells in healthy people across ages. In germline, CDR1 is LGHDT, CDR2 YNNKEL (reference sequence). V was clipped by 4 bases and J by 1 base, with 19 bases between them. The CDR3 totals 17 residues. Alongside a J-beta primer mix, a sample-barcoded 5' primer served in a second PCR lasting about 6 to 12 cycles. TCRdb recomputed calls from the 5' RACE reads with MiXCR, one row per CDR3 protein. The data hold about 1.8 million distinct CDR3 sequences, with around half observed a single time. This sequence originates from a woman in her thirties or forties in good health. This sequence joins TRBV3-1 and TRBJ2-5, with a possible D match to TRBD2 (6 bases). The specimen was blood. The CDR3 DNA follows: TGTGCCAGCAGCCCCGGTGGCGGGGAAATTTTCCAAGAGACCCAGTACTTC. It yields the protein CASSPGGGEIFQETQYF.